The 15 T cell receptor beta chains listed next were all sequenced from one sample in a study of cytomegalovirus exposure and HLA in healthy donors. The PCR used 60 Vbeta and 13 Jbeta primers. The table came from immunoSEQ multiplex PCR; TCRdb's copy has only in-frame clones and leaves some out. The sample carries some 180,000 clones, more than 65% recorded once. Sequencing used PBMCs. The source is a girl between 2 and 10 years old in good health and CMV-seropositive.

This rearrangement joins TRBV7-6 to TRBJ2-1; 10 bases line up with TRBD2. This CDR3 region has 18 residues. Germline CDR1 reads SGHVS; CDR2 reads FNYEAQ. Unmatched junction bases numbered 10, after V lost 5 bases and J lost 0 bases. DNA for the CDR3: TGTGCCAGCAGCCGTCCCACTAGCGGGGATAGCTCCTACAATGAGCAGTTCTTC. This codes for CASSRPTSGDSSYNEQFF.

This clone has a single count. The chain is built from TRBV6-6 and TRBJ1-2; D not resolved. The CDR3 extends over 15 amino acids. V lost 5 bases and J 2 bases, leaving 15 bases between the germline ends. CDR1 is MNHNY and CDR2 is SVGAGI in the germline V gene (reference sequence). CDR3 nucleotides: TGTGCCAGCAGTCCAGAGTCGGGTGCCAACTATGGCTACACCTTC. It yields the protein CASSPESGANYGYTF.

The chain uses TRBV9 and TRBJ1-3; TRBD1 aligns across 9 bases. Losses at the gene ends were 3 bases for V and 7 bases for J; bases not matched to a gene: 5. The CDR3 loop spans 14 amino acids. The V gene's germline CDR1 is SGDLS and CDR2 YYNGEE. The CDR3 here is CASSGRQGGNTIYF. The CDR3 nucleotides read TGTGCCAGCAGCGGGCGACAGGGGGGGAACACCATATATTTT.

The chain has TRBV7-3 and TRBJ1-6, with D uncertain. CDR3 size: 17 residues. Looked up from germline, CDR1 is SGHTA and CDR2 is FQGTGA. Deletions cut 0 bases from V and 6 bases from J, with 15 bases between. For the CDR3, the DNA is TGTGCCAGCAGCTTAACCCACTTCGGAGGACTTAATTCACCCCTCCACTTT. Protein sequence: CASSLTHFGGLNSPLHF.

V is TRBV27 and J is TRBJ2-2, with 8 positions matching TRBD1. Germline values: CDR1 MNHEY, CDR2 SMNVEV (reference sequence). This CDR3 is 17 amino acids long. With 6 bases clipped from V and 4 bases from J, the junction kept 13 bases outside the gene matches. This CDR3 is CASSPHTPDRVTGELFF. The CDR3 DNA reads TGTGCCAGCAGCCCTCACACACCGGACAGGGTCACCGGGGAGCTGTTTTTT.

A few counts support this clone. This chain uses TRBV2 with TRBJ2-6; 7 nucleotides line up with TRBD1. The CDR3 loop spans 16 amino acids. The V segment lost 4 bases and the J segment 0 bases; nucleotides outside the gene matches: 3. Per the germline V gene, CDR1 is SNHLY and CDR2 is FYNNEI. CDR3 sequence reads: CASSARQGSGANVLTF. The CDR3 region has the DNA TGTGCCAGCAGTGCCCGACAGGGCTCTGGGGCCAACGTCCTGACTTTC.

The chain recombines TRBV19 with TRBJ1-1, with unresolved D. Germline CDR1 is LNHDA and CDR2 is SQIVND (reference sequence). CDR3 length equals 12 residues. Trimming removed 6 bases from V and 0 bases from J, with 5 bases in between. CDR3 protein: CASRSVNTEAFF. The CDR3 DNA reads as TGTGCCAGTAGATCAGTGAACACTGAAGCTTTCTTT.

J is TRBJ1-4 and V is TRBV27; unclear D gene. The CDR3 runs 12 residues. In germline, CDR1 is MNHEY, CDR2 SMNVEV (reference sequence). V dropped 3 bases and J dropped 4 bases, with 3 bases sitting between them. The CDR3 DNA reads TGTGCCAGCAGTTTCCTTAATGAAAAACTGTTTTTT. It encodes CASSFLNEKLFF.

The CDR3 loop is CASSSRDRGQGEQFF. The CDR3 nucleotides read TGTGCCAGCAGTTCCCGGGACAGGGGGCAGGGGGAGCAGTTCTTC. The gene calls are TRBV6-5 and TRBJ2-1; 12 bases line up with TRBD1. This CDR3 has 15 residues. J lost 10 bases, V lost 4 bases, and 8 bases had no gene match. CDR1 is MNHEY and CDR2 is SVGAGI in the germline V gene.

The chain links TRBV4-1 to TRBJ2-7, with 7 bases lining up with TRBD1. This CDR3 has 15 residues. After removal of 1 base from V and 4 bases from J, the junction contained 7 bases not matched to a gene. Germline V gives CDR1 MGHRA, CDR2 YSYEKL. The CDR3 DNA is TGCGCCAGCAGCCAAGCCCCGACAGGGCTGTACGAGCAGTACTTC. Amino acids: CASSQAPTGLYEQYF.

This rearrangement joins TRBV10-3 to TRBJ2-1, with 12 nucleotides matching TRBD2. Germline CDR1 and CDR2: ENHRY and SYGVKD. This CDR3 spans 17 amino acids. V lost 3 bases and J lost 7; bases outside the gene matches: 10. The CDR3 nucleotides read TGTGCCATCAGTGAAGGAACTAGCGGGGGGATAGGAAATGAGCAGTTCTTC. It codes for CAISEGTSGGIGNEQFF.

V gene TRBV27 combines with J gene TRBJ1-5, with unresolved D. Germline CDR1 reads MNHEY; CDR2 reads SMNVEV (reference sequence). This CDR3 contains 14 residues. V was clipped by 5 bases and J by 5 bases, with 13 bases between them. The CDR3 DNA sequence: TGTGCCAGCAGTACTGTTGAGGGCGATCAGCCCCAGCATTTT. It yields the protein CASSTVEGDQPQHF.

This clone was observed a few times. This chain links TRBV4-1 with TRBJ1-1; TRBD1 is a possible D gene (5 bases). The V gene lost 6 bases and the J gene lost 0 bases, with 11 bases spanning the gap. Looked up from germline, CDR1 is MGHRA and CDR2 is YSYEKL. The CDR3 sequence is 14 residues long. The CDR3 here is CASRSWGVNTEAFF. The CDR3 nucleotides are TGCGCCAGCAGGTCGTGGGGGGTGAACACTGAAGCTTTCTTT.

V usage is TRBV18 and J usage is TRBJ1-2; 9 positions match TRBD1. V dropped 3 bases and J dropped 1; count of bases not matched to a gene: 3. Germline V lookup: CDR1 KGHSH, CDR2 LQKENI. This CDR3 spans 15 amino acids. CDR3 in amino acids: CASSPPGQGNYGYTF. The CDR3, as DNA: TGTGCCAGCTCACCGCCGGGACAGGGTAACTATGGCTACACCTTC. Looking up the rest from reference TRBV18 and TRBJ1-2 gives the full variable domain: NAGVMQNPRHLVRRRGQEARLRCSPMKGHSHVYWYRQLPEEGLKFMVYLQKENIIDESGMPKERFSAEFPKEGPSILRIQQVVRGDSAAYFCASSPPGQGNYGYTFGSGTRLTVV.

As concerns this clone: Other DNA sequences in this sample translate to the same CDR3. The chain joins TRBV29-1 to TRBJ2-7; 7 nucleotides match TRBD1. V shed 4 bases, J shed 0 bases, and the junction held 9 bases outside the gene matches. Germline CDR1 and CDR2: SQVTM and ANQGSEA. The CDR3 spans 15 residues. The CDR3 bases are TGCAGCGTTGGAAGACAGGGTTCAAGCTCCTACGAGCAGTACTTC. This gives the protein CSVGRQGSSSYEQYF.